One T cell receptor (beta chain) is described in this entry. The antigen is not known. These data come from a study of T-cell memory formation after mild COVID-19. General study points: The main location of contracting CD4+ clones was CM and EM, and that of contracting CD8+ clones was EMRA. A subset of responding clones appeared in pre-infection memory, suggesting cross-reactive memory joined. Day 15 to 85 contracting clones showed balanced CD4/CD8; later expanders leaned CD4+.

Barcoded TCR alpha and TCR beta cDNA libraries with UMIs came from 5'RACE using constant-segment primers. Each CDR3 protein gets one entry after TCRdb re-called the 5' RACE reads with MiXCR. The sample lists roughly 560,000 distinct CDR3 sequences; roughly 22% were seen once. Looked up from germline, CDR1 is SEHNR and CDR2 is FQNEAQ (reference sequence). This CDR3 comprises 14 residues. V shed 5 bases and J 6 bases; nucleotides not matched to a gene: 9. This receptor was identified in an adult woman who had mild COVID-19 (a few samples of this study predate the infection). Cell type and time point are not known. The specimen was PBMCs or a T cell subset sorted from them (not recorded which). This sequence joins TRBV7-9 and TRBJ2-7; the match to TRBD2 covers 8 bases. CDR3 sequence (DNA): TGTGCCAGCAGCCTGGGACTAGACGGATCCGAGCAGTACTTC. This codes for CASSLGLDGSEQYF.